These 22 T cell receptor beta chains were all obtained from the same sample, sequenced in a study of shared clonotypes between healthy human individuals. Repertoires were generated with immunoSEQ multiplex PCR, while TCRdb's copy carries only in-frame clones and drops some. There are more than 1.2 million clones in the sample; 97% to 99% occur only once, and over 0.3% lies in the top ten. The sample taken for sequencing was naive CD4+ T cells sorted from blood. As to subset: CD45RA+ positively selected. These receptor sequences come from a man younger than 40 in good health.

The V and J genes are TRBV18 and TRBJ1-2; D unresolved. Trimming shortened V by 0 bases and J by 2 bases, and 10 bases separated the two germline ends. Germline V gene data show CDR1 as KGHSH and CDR2 as LQKENI. This CDR3 has 15 residues. CDR3 sequence reads: CASSPPRVANYGYTF. The CDR3 region has the DNA TGTGCCAGCTCACCACCTCGGGTAGCAAACTATGGCTACACCTTC.

This chain links TRBV11-1 with TRBJ2-7; 8 bases map to TRBD2. The CDR3 runs to 15 residues. Germline V gene sequence: CDR1 SGHAT, CDR2 FQDESV (reference sequence). The ends lost 3 bases at V and 2 bases at J; junction bases unmatched: 6. CDR3: CASSFASGLTYEQYF. The CDR3 region has the DNA TGTGCCAGCAGCTTCGCTAGCGGGCTGACCTACGAGCAGTACTTC. Supplemented by reference TRBV11-1 and TRBJ2-7, the full variable domain reads EAEVAQSPRYKITEKSQAVAFWCDPISGHATLYWYRQILGQGPELLVQFQDESVVDDSQLPKDRFSAERLKGVDSTLKIQPAELGDSAMYLCASSFASGLTYEQYFGPGTRLTVT.

This chain links TRBV11-3 with TRBJ2-3; D is ambiguous. The ends were cut back, 3 bases at V and 5 bases at J, with 9 bases in the middle. From germline, CDR1 is SGHNT and CDR2 YENEEA. CDR3 length: 13 amino acids. Written as DNA, the CDR3 is TGTGCCAGCAGCTTCGGCGTTGGAGATACGCAGTATTTT. Protein product: CASSFGVGDTQYF.

V is TRBV13 and J is TRBJ1-1; the D is unclear. Per the germline V gene, CDR1 is PRHDT and CDR2 is FYEKMQ (reference sequence). The CDR3 consists of 15 residues. Trimming shortened V by 4 bases and J by 5 bases, and 17 bases separated the two germline ends. CDR3: CASSSARQGRTEAFF. The CDR3 DNA is TGTGCCAGCAGCTCCGCACGACAAGGCAGGACTGAAGCTTTCTTT.

The V and J genes are TRBV7-2 and TRBJ2-1, with 8 bases that match TRBD2. V was pared by 0 bases and J by 5 bases, with 3 bases of the junction left unmatched. The CDR3 has 15 residues. Germline V CDR1 and CDR2: SGHTA, FQGNSA. The CDR3 loop reads CASSLAGRGDNEQFF. The CDR3 region has the DNA TGTGCCAGCAGCTTAGCCGGGAGGGGAGACAATGAGCAGTTCTTC.

The chain combines TRBV18 with TRBJ2-5, with D unresolved. The CDR3 is 13 amino acids. V lost 3 bases and J lost 4, with 9 bases in between. Germline V gives CDR1 KGHSH, CDR2 LQKENI. CDR3 protein: CASSPLQAETQYF. CDR3 sequence (DNA): TGTGCCAGCTCACCTTTGCAGGCAGAGACCCAGTACTTC.

This rearrangement joins TRBV18 to TRBJ1-3; D is unresolved. The CDR3 has 16 amino acids. The V end was cut by 6 bases, the J end by 2 bases, with 17 bases between. The germline V gene encodes CDR1 KGHSH and CDR2 LQKENI. CDR3 sequence reads: CASSDEPGLTGNTIYF. The CDR3, as DNA: TGTGCCAGCTCGGACGAGCCGGGATTAACTGGAAACACCATATATTTT.

The CDR3 loop reads CASSQGFGLPGGGYTF. CDR3 sequence (DNA): TGCGCCAGCAGCCAGGGTTTCGGCCTCCCAGGTGGGGGCTACACCTTC. The chain has TRBV4-1 and TRBJ1-2; D gene unclear. V lost 3 bases, J lost 8 bases, and 22 bases lay in between. Per the germline V gene, CDR1 is MGHRA and CDR2 is YSYEKL. The CDR3 contains 16 residues.

This clone was seen just once. The CDR3 loop is CASSRASTQNWNTGELFF. Written as DNA, the CDR3 is TGTGCCAGCTCACGGGCTAGCACCCAAAACTGGAACACCGGGGAGCTGTTTTTT. The chain carries TRBV18 and TRBJ2-2; D is possibly TRBD2 (5 bases). Germline assignment: CDR1 KGHSH and CDR2 LQKENI. V shed 4 bases and J shed 1 base, with 19 bases lying between them. CDR3 size: 18 residues.

The J gene is TRBJ2-3, the V gene TRBV5-1; 10 bases agree with TRBD2. CDR1 is SGHRS, CDR2 YFSETQ, per germline. With 0 bases clipped from V and 2 bases from J, the junction kept 3 bases outside the gene matches. CDR3 length: 16 amino acids. CDR3 sequence: CASSLAGLAATDTQYF. In DNA form, the CDR3 reads TGCGCCAGCAGCTTGGCCGGACTAGCGGCCACAGATACGCAGTATTTT. Together with reference TRBV5-1 and TRBJ2-3, the CDR3 gives the full variable domain: KAGVTQTPRYLIKTRGQQVTLSCSPISGHRSVSWYQQTPGQGLQFLFEYFSETQRNKGNFPGRFSGRQFSNSRSEMNVSTLELGDSALYLCASSLAGLAATDTQYFGPGTRLTVL.

This sequence joins TRBV18 and TRBJ2-3, with D perhaps matching TRBD2 (5 bases). Trimming left V 5 bases short and J 0 bases short, with 12 bases between. The CDR3 has 15 amino acids. Germline CDR1 KGHSH, CDR2 LQKENI. CDR3 DNA: TGTGCCAGCTCAGCATTGGACTCGAGCACAGATACGCAGTATTTT. Protein product: CASSALDSSTDTQYF.

The chain links TRBV5-6 to TRBJ1-4, with TRBD1 as a possible D gene (6 bases). This CDR3 has 17 residues. V was trimmed by 3 bases and J by 7 bases, leaving 22 bases between them. Germline CDR1 reads SGHDT; CDR2 reads YYEEEE. Here the CDR3 DNA reads TGTGCCAGCAGCTCGTACAGGGCGATGGGGATTGGTGAAAAACTGTTTTTT. Translated: CASSSYRAMGIGEKLFF.

The rearrangement joins TRBV28 to TRBJ1-2, with 9 positions matching TRBD1. The CDR3 consists of 17 residues. V was pared by 5 bases and J by 3 bases, with 13 bases of the junction left unmatched. Germline lookup yields CDR1 MDHEN and CDR2 SYDVKM. The CDR3 sequence is CASSTYRDRVWDYGYTF. The DNA of the CDR3 is TGTGCCAGCAGTACGTACCGGGACAGGGTATGGGACTATGGCTACACCTTC.

The J gene is TRBJ1-1, the V gene TRBV7-9; the D is unclear. Germline loops: CDR1 SEHNR, CDR2 FQNEAQ (reference sequence). V was trimmed by 3 bases and J by 4 bases, leaving 12 bases between them. The length of the CDR3 is 14 residues. CDR3 loop: CASSFARSSTEAFF. The CDR3 coding sequence is TGTGCCAGCAGCTTTGCAAGATCCAGCACTGAAGCTTTCTTT.

V and J are TRBV10-1 and TRBJ2-5; D gene unclear. This CDR3 has 13 amino acids. CDR1 and CDR2 (germline): WNHNN, SYGVQD (reference sequence). V lost 1 base and J lost 3, with 6 bases in between. CDR3 coding DNA: TGCGCCAGCAGTGAGTGGAAAGAAGAGACCCAGTACTTC. It codes for CASSEWKEETQYF.

The chain is built from TRBV2 and TRBJ2-7; D is ambiguous. CDR1 is SNHLY and CDR2 is FYNNEI in the germline V gene. V was shortened by 8 bases and J by 1 base, with 18 bases between the two germline ends. CDR3 length: 15 residues. The CDR3 loop reads CASLIWRSFSYEQYF. CDR3 DNA sequence: TGTGCCAGCCTAATCTGGCGAAGTTTTTCCTACGAGCAGTACTTC.

V usage is TRBV5-6 and J usage is TRBJ1-1; D unclear. The V end lost 5 bases, the J end lost 3 bases, and 8 bases lay between the germline ends. The CDR3 is 12 amino acids. Looked up from germline, CDR1 is SGHDT and CDR2 is YYEEEE. The CDR3 DNA sequence: TGTGCCAGCAGGACGGTCCACACTGAAGCTTTCTTT. Amino acids: CASRTVHTEAFF.

This chain links TRBV5-3 with TRBJ2-3; TRBD2 matches at 8 bases. TRBV5-3 is identified as an open reading frame with a role that is uncertain. This CDR3 is 21 amino acids long. V shed 4 bases, J shed 5 bases, and the junction held 27 bases outside the gene matches. The CDR3 protein is CARSLLATGGPFSVIEDTQYF. CDR3 in DNA: TGTGCCAGAAGCCTCCTCGCTACGGGAGGGCCCTTTTCCGTTATAGAAGATACGCAGTATTTT.

This chain links TRBV4-2 with TRBJ2-5, with 8 bases aligning to TRBD1. The CDR3 is 16 amino acids. Looked up from germline, CDR1 is LGHNA and CDR2 is YNFKEQ. V shed 8 bases, J shed 2 bases, and the junction held 13 bases outside the gene matches. The CDR3 DNA follows: TGTGCCAGCGGACAGGGAGCGAATTCAGATCAAGAGACCCAGTACTTC. As protein: CASGQGANSDQETQYF.

This chain links TRBV2 with TRBJ2-2, with D maybe TRBD1 (5 bases). The CDR3 length is 13 residues. Trimming took off 1 base at V and 7 bases at J, with 7 bases between the two ends. In germline, CDR1 is SNHLY, CDR2 FYNNEI. The CDR3 DNA reads as TGTGCCAGCAGTGAAGGACAGTTCGGGGAGCTGTTTTTT. Translated: CASSEGQFGELFF.

This clone was seen a single time. The chain employs TRBV5-5 and TRBJ1-1; possibly TRBD1 for D (5 bases). The CDR3 is made up of 14 amino acids. V was clipped by 3 bases and J by 5 bases, with 14 bases between them. CDR1 and CDR2 from the germline V gene are SGHKS and YYEKEE (reference sequence). CDR3 in amino acids: CASSSHYRGTEAFF. The CDR3 coding sequence is TGTGCCAGCAGCTCACATTATCGGGGGACTGAAGCTTTCTTT.

The genes are TRBV6-5 and TRBJ2-5; 9 nucleotides line up with TRBD1. Per germline, CDR1 MNHEY and CDR2 SVGAGI. The CDR3 runs to 15 residues. V shed 5 bases, J shed 1 base, and the junction held 5 bases outside the gene matches. CDR3 amino acids: CASSRTGAGQETQYF. In DNA, the CDR3 is TGTGCCAGCAGTAGGACAGGGGCGGGCCAAGAGACCCAGTACTTC.